Detailed here is one TCR beta chain. In the same sample, other DNA sequences code for this CDR3. This entry belongs to a study of shared clonotypes between healthy human individuals. Positive CCR7 selection of CD45RO-negative cells yielded the naive CD8 cells, and terminally differentiated effector memory CD45RA+ cells were excluded. Libraries were prepared by immunoSEQ multiplex PCR; TCRdb keeps only in-frame clonotypes and omits some of them. Of about 2.1 million clones in the sample, over 85% were seen once. The CDR3 sequence is 13 residues long. Trimming cost V 4 bases and J 0 bases, with 7 bases left between them. Germline lookup yields CDR1 SEHNR and CDR2 FQNEAQ (reference sequence).

Material for sequencing was naive CD8+ T cells from PBMCs. This sequence was found in a young man in good health. Some clones in this sample may be carry-over from other donors' samples. This chain joins TRBV7-9 and TRBJ2-7; D is possibly TRBD1 (5 bases). The DNA of the CDR3 is TGTGCCAGCAGCTCCAGGGTCTCCTACGAGCAGTACTTC. Its translation: CASSSRVSYEQYF.